This T cell receptor (beta chain) was identified in a study of beta chain features in type 1 diabetes. Sampling consisted of one heparinised blood draw per donor, averaging around 100 mL. Sorting of CD4+ naive, central memory, regulatory and stem cell-like memory cells was performed via CD45RO/CCR7/CD25/CD127/CD95/CD27. Overall study results and limits: Because the template was cDNA, high-expressing cells might be over-represented. For Type 1 diabetes patients, all four CD4+ subsets carried TCRB CDR3s that were moderately but significantly shorter.

The authors reverse transcribed all of the isolated RNA, so sequencing captured expressed TCRB transcripts. Method: immunoSEQ multiplex PCR; TCRdb's copy keeps in-frame clones and lacks some. The sample shows around 400,000 clones, around 12% of them seen only once. Concerning this clone itself: No antigen is known for it.

This clonotype was obtained from a young man in good health. The sequenced material came from naive CD4+ T cells from blood.

The DNA for the CDR3 is TGTGCCAGCAGCGTAGCTACAGGGGATAGGAACCCGAGATCTCTCACAGATACGCAGTATTTT. It encodes CASSVATGDRNPRSLTDTQYF. The chain carries TRBV9 and TRBJ2-3; TRBD1 matches at 7 bases. The CDR3 covers 21 residues. With V trimmed by 0 bases and J by 2 bases, 21 bases remained unmatched. CDR1 and CDR2 from the germline V gene are SGDLS and YYNGEE.